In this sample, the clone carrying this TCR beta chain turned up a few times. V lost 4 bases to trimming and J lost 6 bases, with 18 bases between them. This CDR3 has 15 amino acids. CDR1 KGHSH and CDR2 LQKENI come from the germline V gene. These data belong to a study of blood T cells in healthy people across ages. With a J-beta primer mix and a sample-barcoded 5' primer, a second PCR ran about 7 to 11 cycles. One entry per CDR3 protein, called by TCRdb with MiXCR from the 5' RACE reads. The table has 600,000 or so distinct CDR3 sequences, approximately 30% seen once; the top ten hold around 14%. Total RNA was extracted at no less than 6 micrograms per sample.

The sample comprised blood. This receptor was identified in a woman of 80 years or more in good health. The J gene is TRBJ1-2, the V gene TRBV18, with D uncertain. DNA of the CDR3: TGTGCCAGCTCACAGACGACGGGCGGAGGAAATGGCTACACCTTC. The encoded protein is CASSQTTGGGNGYTF.